This is a list of T cell receptor beta chains from one sample in a study of cytomegalovirus exposure and HLA in healthy donors. The protocol was immunoSEQ multiplex PCR, while the TCRdb copy is restricted to in-frame clones and leaves out a portion. The sample consists of roughly 140,000 clones, around nine tenths of them appearing once. Sequencing used PBMCs. The receptors were gathered from a man aged 18 to 29 in good health and CMV-seropositive. Each CDR3 is given with its conserved first and last residue. Fields, in order: D gene, clone size, V gene, J gene, CDR3 protein, CDR3 DNA. D genes are given only for firm matches. A clone size is listed for some rows: how often the clone was seen (once, few, many), or a class if it is expanded.

.	.	TRBV5-4	TRBJ1-1	CASSFQVEGTEAFF	TGTGCCAGCAGCTTTCAGGTGGAGGGCACTGAAGCTTTCTTT
.	.	TRBV15	TRBJ2-3	CATSRDRFGGADTQYF	TGTGCCACCAGCAGAGATCGGTTCGGAGGTGCAGATACGCAGTATTTT
.	.	TRBV9	TRBJ2-3	CASTRDISTDTQYF	TGTGCCAGCACCCGGGACATCAGCACAGATACGCAGTATTTT
TRBD2	.	TRBV9	TRBJ2-3	CASSVSWRGITDTQYF	TGTGCCAGCAGCGTAAGTTGGCGGGGGATCACAGATACGCAGTATTTT
.	.	TRBV5-1	TRBJ1-6	CASSLAFLSPLHF	TGCGCCAGCAGCTTGGCCTTCTTATCACCCCTCCACTTT
.	.	TRBV30	TRBJ2-2	CAWSQVNTGELFF	TGTGCCTGGAGTCAGGTGAACACCGGGGAGCTGTTTTTT
TRBD2	.	TRBV10-3	TRBJ2-5	CAISASGGETQYF	TGTGCCATCAGTGCTAGCGGAGGAGAGACCCAGTACTTC
TRBD1	.	TRBV19	TRBJ2-1	CASSNLGTDSYNEQFF	TGTGCCAGTAGTAATCTGGGGACAGATTCCTACAATGAGCAGTTCTTC
TRBD1	.	TRBV7-2	TRBJ1-3	CASSSPRDSSGNTIYF	TGTGCCAGCAGCTCCCCCCGGGACAGCTCTGGAAACACCATATATTTT
TRBD1	.	TRBV7-2	TRBJ2-7	CASRRDSLTYEQYF	TGTGCCAGCAGGAGGGACAGCCTTACCTACGAGCAGTACTTC
TRBD2	.	TRBV4-2	TRBJ2-3	CASSQDIGGGADTQYF	TGTGCCAGCAGCCAAGATATCGGCGGGGGGGCAGATACGCAGTATTTT
.	few	TRBV6-4	TRBJ1-5	CASSEVADNQPQHF	TGTGCCAGCAGTGAGGTGGCAGATAATCAGCCCCAGCATTTT
TRBD1	.	TRBV5-1	TRBJ2-3	CASSLTPGGAGDTQYF	TGCGCCAGCAGCTTGACCCCAGGGGGCGCCGGAGATACGCAGTATTTT
TRBD1	few	TRBV7-7	TRBJ2-7	CASSPGTGAYEQYF	TGTGCCAGCAGCCCCGGGACAGGAGCCTACGAGCAGTACTTC
.	.	TRBV6-6	TRBJ2-7	CASSLVAGRKYEQYF	TGTGCCAGCAGCCTAGTGGCGGGACGGAAGTACGAGCAGTACTTC
.	.	TRBV5-1	TRBJ2-5	CASSLDTVQETQYF	TGCGCCAGCAGCTTGGATACAGTACAAGAGACCCAGTACTTC
TRBD2	.	TRBV9	TRBJ2-3	CASSVEAGGADTQYF	TGTGCCAGCAGCGTAGAGGCCGGGGGGGCAGATACGCAGTATTTT